Here is one TCR beta chain with its context. The antigen remains unidentified. The record originates from a study of CD8+ T cells in alopecia areata. Study background: Patients in the study were on tofacitinib for 6 to 18 months, then off it for 6 months. Percent of scalp involved defined treated patients' severity scores.

Reverse transcribed after extraction, RNA yielded cDNA as the sequencing template. The protocol was immunoSEQ multiplex PCR, while the TCRdb copy is restricted to in-frame clones and leaves out a portion. The data show about 210,000 clones, less than 50% seen once. The CDR3 totals 13 residues. V lost 6 bases and J 4 bases, leaving 12 bases between the germline ends. CDR1 and CDR2 from the germline V gene are MGHDK and SYGVNS. Study results and caveats: Administration of tofacitinib significantly diminished scalp clonality and expanded CD8+ clones within the top 100. Patients shared TCRs less clearly than mice did, possibly owing to HLA.

As to treatment: oral pan-JAK inhibitor, 5-10 mg twice daily. V gene TRBV25-1 combines with J gene TRBJ1-1, with a tentative D call TRBD1 (5 bases). The TCR originated in a human donor with alopecia areata. The sample consisted of CD4+ T cells sorted from blood, taken at approximately week 36, from a patient treated with tofacitinib. CDR3 protein: CASSIAGGTEAFF. The CDR3 DNA sequence: TGTGCCAGCAGCATAGCGGGGGGCACTGAAGCTTTCTTT.